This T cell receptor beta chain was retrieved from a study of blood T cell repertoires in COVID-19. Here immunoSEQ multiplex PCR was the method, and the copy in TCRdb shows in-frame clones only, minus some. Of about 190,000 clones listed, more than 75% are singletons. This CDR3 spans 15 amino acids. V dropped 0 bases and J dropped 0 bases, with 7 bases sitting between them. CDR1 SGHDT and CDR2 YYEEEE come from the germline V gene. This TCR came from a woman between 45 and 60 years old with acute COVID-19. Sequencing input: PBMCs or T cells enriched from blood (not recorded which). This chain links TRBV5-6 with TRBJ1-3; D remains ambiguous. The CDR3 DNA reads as TGTGCCAGCAGCTTGGTAACTAACTCTGGAAACACCATATATTTT. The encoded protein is CASSLVTNSGNTIYF.